This TCR beta chain was documented in a study of spatial heterogeneity in lung cancer. On the study more broadly: The study consistently detected more beta-chain than alpha-chain sequences.

CDR3 length: 16 amino acids. V lost 4 bases, J lost 4 bases, and 7 bases stayed unmatched. Germline V lookup: CDR1 SGHRS, CDR2 YFSETQ. TCRdb re-called the 5' RACE reads with MiXCR, one entry per CDR3 protein. Here the sample spans about 27,000 distinct CDR3 sequences, under 8.5% being singletons. The time point was: sample taken at primary tumor resection. No cells were sorted before sequencing. The whole RNA sequenced was extracted from tumor, nontumor lung or frozen PBMC. Study results and limitations: Expanded intratumoral alpha and beta TCR counts tracked tumor mutation counts.

This clonotype came up many times. No antigen is known for it. The origin of this receptor is a male donor with early-stage non-small cell lung cancer. The rearrangement links TRBV5-1 to TRBJ2-7; 14 bases map to TRBD2. The specimen was lung tumor tissue, collected at surgery. CDR3 residues: CASSPRTSGGQYEQYF. CDR3 in DNA: TGCGCCAGCAGCCCCCGGACTAGCGGGGGGCAATACGAGCAGTACTTC. Looking up the rest from reference TRBV5-1 and TRBJ2-7 gives the full variable domain: KAGVTQTPRYLIKTRGQQVTLSCSPISGHRSVSWYQQTPGQGLQFLFEYFSETQRNKGNFPGRFSGRQFSNSRSEMNVSTLELGDSALYLCASSPRTSGGQYEQYFGPGTRLTVT.